Described below is a single T cell receptor beta chain sequence and its context. Adults between about 18 and 89 years of age took part from more than 20 US areas. Recovery among Cohort 3 donors was established by two negative PCRs, clearance, or symptom resolution. The germline CDR1 and CDR2 sequences are SGDLS and YYNGEE. V lost 0 bases, J lost 5 bases, and 20 bases lay in between. The CDR3 totals 18 residues. These data belong to a study of blood T cell repertoires in COVID-19. Study at large: T cells, B-cell-depleted T cells, or PBMCs supplied cDNA or gDNA.

Per the original data handling: Quantification of nucleated cells was approximated via reference gene primer amplification. Libraries were prepared by immunoSEQ multiplex PCR; TCRdb keeps only in-frame clonotypes and omits some of them. V and J calls and clone size follow that table, whereas D and trimming were derived from the DNA. The sample records fewer than 250,000 clones, approximately 90% being singletons. Source material: PBMCs or T cells enriched from blood (not recorded which). The TCR was taken from a young man who had recovered from COVID-19. J is TRBJ2-2 and V is TRBV9; maybe TRBD1 (6 bases). The CDR3 DNA sequence: TGTGCCAGCAGCGTAGTAACTGCCGCCCGAAGGGGGACCGGGGAGCTGTTTTTT. The encoded protein is CASSVVTAARRGTGELFF.